Shown below are 10 T cell receptor beta chains from a single sample sequenced in a study of cytomegalovirus exposure and HLA in healthy donors. Use of 60 Vbeta and 13 Jbeta primers characterized the PCR. Profiled with immunoSEQ multiplex PCR; TCRdb holds only in-frame clones, not every one. The sample carries about 190,000 clones, approximately 80% recorded once. Source material: PBMCs. The receptors were sampled from a man aged 40-50 years in good health and CMV-seropositive.

The chain is built from TRBV6-6 and TRBJ2-3, with D maybe TRBD1 (5 bases). Looked up from germline, CDR1 is MNHNY and CDR2 is SVGAGI (reference sequence). This CDR3 has 15 amino acids. Trimming shortened V by 2 bases and J by 4 bases, and 13 bases separated the two germline ends. CDR3 sequence: CASSYGAPGADTQYF. The CDR3 region has the DNA TGTGCCAGCAGTTACGGGGCCCCTGGGGCAGATACGCAGTATTTT.

V gene TRBV7-9 combines with J gene TRBJ2-1; 7 bases align to TRBD1. The CDR3 consists of 15 residues. Germline V gives CDR1 SEHNR, CDR2 FQNEAQ (reference sequence). The V gene end was trimmed by 4 bases and the J gene end by 2 bases; junction bases not matched to a gene: 5. The CDR3 nucleotides read TGTGCCAGCAGCTCTGGACAGGCCCCCTACAATGAGCAGTTCTTC. The encoded protein is CASSSGQAPYNEQFF.

The rearrangement links TRBV7-6 to TRBJ2-5, with TRBD2 matching over 12 bases. The germline CDR1 and CDR2 sequences are SGHVS and FNYEAQ. V was pared by 4 bases and J by 5 bases, with 5 bases of the junction left unmatched. This CDR3 has 15 residues. CDR3 sequence: CASSSSGGAGETQYF. The CDR3 region has the DNA TGTGCCAGCAGCTCTAGCGGGGGGGCGGGTGAGACCCAGTACTTC. Complete variable domain (other parts from reference TRBV7-6 and TRBJ2-5): GAGVSQSPRYKVTKRGQDVALRCDPISGHVSLYWYRQALGQGPEFLTYFNYEAQQDKSGLPNDRFSAERPEGSISTLTIQRTEQRDSAMYRCASSSSGGAGETQYFGPGTRLLVL.

The V and J genes are TRBV13 and TRBJ1-2; 7 bases are a match to TRBD1. CDR3 length: 15 amino acids. J gave up 7 bases and V 5 bases, and 13 bases lay outside the gene matches. Germline CDR1 is PRHDT and CDR2 is FYEKMQ (reference sequence). CDR3 sequence: CASSRFGQDAPGYTF. CDR3 nucleotides: TGTGCCAGCAGCCGGTTTGGACAGGATGCCCCTGGCTACACCTTC.

The rearrangement joins TRBV11-1 to TRBJ2-3; the match to TRBD1 covers 8 bases. Germline-derived CDR1 and CDR2 are SGHAT and FQDESV (reference sequence). Germline trimming cut 5 bases from V and 4 bases from J; bases unmatched to any gene: 5. CDR3 length: 14 residues. This chain's CDR3 is CASSQGQASDTQYF. CDR3 coding DNA: TGTGCCAGCAGCCAGGGACAGGCATCAGATACGCAGTATTTT.

The sample holds a few counts of this clone. The V gene is TRBV7-2, the J gene TRBJ2-7; a weak D match, TRBD2 (7 bases). The CDR3 runs 15 residues. Per germline, CDR1 SGHTA and CDR2 FQGNSA. Trimming removed 0 bases from V and 2 bases from J, with 11 bases in between. The CDR3 reads CASSLAAGAPYEQYF. Here the CDR3 DNA reads TGTGCCAGCAGCTTAGCGGCGGGGGCCCCCTACGAGCAGTACTTC.

This clone has only one observation. This chain uses TRBV6-1 with TRBJ1-1; possibly TRBD1 for D (5 bases). The CDR3 is 14 residues long. With 8 bases removed from V and 7 bases from J, the gap between germline ends came to 20 bases. Germline V gene data show CDR1 as MNHNS and CDR2 as SASEGT. This chain's CDR3 is CASSKGGAGYEAFF. The CDR3 nucleotides read TGTGCCAGCTCCAAAGGCGGGGCGGGTTATGAAGCTTTCTTT.

The chain joins TRBV15 to TRBJ2-7; TRBD1 matches at 9 bases. The CDR3 contains 16 residues. V dropped 0 bases and J dropped 4; count of bases not matched to a gene: 7. The germline V gene encodes CDR1 LNHNV and CDR2 YYDKDF (reference sequence). The CDR3 region is CATSRDLGTGNYEQYF. The DNA for the CDR3 is TGTGCCACCAGCAGAGACCTTGGGACAGGGAATTACGAGCAGTACTTC. The complete variable domain, with remaining parts taken from reference TRBV15 and TRBJ2-7, reads DAMVIQNPRYQVTQFGKPVTLSCSQTLNHNVMYWYQQKSSQAPKLLFHYYDKDFNNEADTPDNFQSRRPNTSFCFLDIRSPGLGDTAMYLCATSRDLGTGNYEQYFGPGTRLTVT.

The chain recombines TRBV6-1 with TRBJ2-7; 11 bases agree with TRBD2. This CDR3 comprises 14 residues. The J segment lost 7 bases and the V segment lost 4 bases, leaving 6 bases of the junction unmatched. Germline CDR1 reads MNHNS; CDR2 reads SASEGT. The CDR3 region has the DNA TGTGCCAGCAGTGTGACTAGCGGGAACGGAGAGCAGTACTTC. Translation: CASSVTSGNGEQYF.

The chain joins TRBV6-1 to TRBJ2-7, with TRBD1 identical over 9 bases. Germline-derived CDR1 and CDR2 are MNHNS and SASEGT. This CDR3 region has 14 residues. The CDR3 region is CASTGTGKKGEQYF. The CDR3 region has the DNA TGTGCTTCAACCGGGACAGGGAAAAAGGGCGAGCAGTACTTC.